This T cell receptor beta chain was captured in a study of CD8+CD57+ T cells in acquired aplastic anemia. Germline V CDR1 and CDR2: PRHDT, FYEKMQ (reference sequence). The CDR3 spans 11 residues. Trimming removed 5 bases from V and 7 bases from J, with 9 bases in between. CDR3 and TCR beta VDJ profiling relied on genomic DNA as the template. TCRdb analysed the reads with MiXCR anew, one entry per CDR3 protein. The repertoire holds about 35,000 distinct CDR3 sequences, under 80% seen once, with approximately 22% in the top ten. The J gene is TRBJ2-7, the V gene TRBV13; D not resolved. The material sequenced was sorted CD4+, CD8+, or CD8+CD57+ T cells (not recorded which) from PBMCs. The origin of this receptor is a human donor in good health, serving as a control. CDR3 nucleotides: TGTGCCAGCAGCAATACGCGGGAGCAGTACTTC. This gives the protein CASSNTREQYF. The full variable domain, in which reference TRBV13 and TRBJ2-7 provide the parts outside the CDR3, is AAGVIQSPRHLIKEKRETATLKCYPIPRHDTVYWYQQGPGQDPQFLISFYEKMQSDKGSIPDRFSAQQFSDYHSELNMSSLELGDSALYFCASSNTREQYFGPGTRLTVT.